Listed here are 5 T cell receptor beta chains from one sample, sequenced in a study of response to subunit inactivated influenza vaccine. Each CDR3 protein gets one entry after TCRdb re-called the RT-PCR reads with MiXCR. This repertoire shows 800,000 to 1,000,000 distinct CDR3 sequences, about 20% found once; its top ten account for around 9.6%. Sequenced here: PBMCs from blood, sampled roughly 5 days after vaccination. The receptors stem from a man aged 50-60 years who received an inactivated influenza vaccine.

This chain links TRBV6-5 with TRBJ2-4; 13 bases are shared with TRBD2. Trimming at V came to 4 bases and at J to 14 bases, leaving 5 bases not matched to a gene. The CDR3 has 13 residues. Germline loops: CDR1 MNHEY, CDR2 SVGAGI. CDR3 sequence reads: CASSSGLAGVKYF. CDR3 bases: TGTGCCAGCAGTTCCGGACTAGCGGGAGTGAAGTACTTC.

The rearrangement joins TRBV18 to TRBJ2-1; 8 nucleotides line up with TRBD1. The CDR3 is made up of 15 amino acids. J gave up 3 bases and V 3 bases, and 4 bases lay outside the gene matches. Germline CDR1 and CDR2: KGHSH and LQKENI. The CDR3 DNA reads TGTGCCAGCTCACCCCGGACAGGGTACTACAATGAGCAGTTCTTC. Translation gives CASSPRTGYYNEQFF.

This rearrangement joins TRBV7-2 to TRBJ2-5, with 11 bases lining up with TRBD2. The CDR3 covers 16 residues. Germline V CDR1 and CDR2: SGHTA, FQGNSA. Germline trimming cut 1 base from V and 4 bases from J; bases unmatched to any gene: 5. CDR3 nucleotides: TGTGCCAGCAGCTTAGGATTTAGCGGGAGGGGAGAGACCCAGTACTTC. The encoded protein is CASSLGFSGRGETQYF.

This chain uses TRBV7-2 with TRBJ2-1, with 11 bases that match TRBD2. Germline values: CDR1 SGHTA, CDR2 FQGNSA. This CDR3 has 16 residues. V dropped 5 bases and J dropped 4; count of bases not matched to a gene: 7. CDR3: CASSQHGTSGYNEQFF. CDR3 DNA sequence: TGTGCCAGCAGCCAACATGGGACTAGCGGATACAATGAGCAGTTCTTC.

V usage is TRBV28 and J usage is TRBJ1-1, with D perhaps matching TRBD1 (6 bases). V was pared by 9 bases and J by 0 bases, with 11 bases between. The CDR3 has 13 amino acids. Germline lookup yields CDR1 MDHEN and CDR2 SYDVKM. CDR3 bases: TGTGCCAGTAAACAGGGAATGAACACTGAAGCTTTCTTT. This translates into CASKQGMNTEAFF.